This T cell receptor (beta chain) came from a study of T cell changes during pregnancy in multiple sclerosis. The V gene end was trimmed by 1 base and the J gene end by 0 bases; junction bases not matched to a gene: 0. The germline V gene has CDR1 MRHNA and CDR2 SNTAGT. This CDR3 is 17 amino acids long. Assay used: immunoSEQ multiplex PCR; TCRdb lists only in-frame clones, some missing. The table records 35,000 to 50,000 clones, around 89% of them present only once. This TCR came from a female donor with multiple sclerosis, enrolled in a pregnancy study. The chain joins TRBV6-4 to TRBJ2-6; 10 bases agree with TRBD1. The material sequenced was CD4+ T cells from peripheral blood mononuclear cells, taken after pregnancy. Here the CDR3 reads CASSDWTGGSGANVLTF. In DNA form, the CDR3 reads TGTGCCAGCAGTGACTGGACAGGGGGCTCTGGGGCCAACGTCCTGACTTTC.